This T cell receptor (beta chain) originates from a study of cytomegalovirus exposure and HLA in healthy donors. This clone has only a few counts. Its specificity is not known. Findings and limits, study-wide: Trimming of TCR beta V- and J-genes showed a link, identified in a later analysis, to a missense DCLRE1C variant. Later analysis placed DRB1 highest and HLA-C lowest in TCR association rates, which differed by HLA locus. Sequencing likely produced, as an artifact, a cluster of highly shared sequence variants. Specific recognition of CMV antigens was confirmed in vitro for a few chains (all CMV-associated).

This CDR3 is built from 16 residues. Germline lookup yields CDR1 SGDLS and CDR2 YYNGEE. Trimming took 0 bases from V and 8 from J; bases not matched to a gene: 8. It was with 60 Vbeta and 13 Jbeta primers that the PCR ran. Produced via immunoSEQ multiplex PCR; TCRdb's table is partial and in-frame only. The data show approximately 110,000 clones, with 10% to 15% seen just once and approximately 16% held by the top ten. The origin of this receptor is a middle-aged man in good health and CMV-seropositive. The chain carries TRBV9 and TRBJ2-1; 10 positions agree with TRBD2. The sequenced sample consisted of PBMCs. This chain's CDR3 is CASSVGSSGSLDEQFF. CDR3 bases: TGTGCCAGCAGCGTAGGGTCTAGCGGGAGTTTAGATGAGCAGTTCTTC.